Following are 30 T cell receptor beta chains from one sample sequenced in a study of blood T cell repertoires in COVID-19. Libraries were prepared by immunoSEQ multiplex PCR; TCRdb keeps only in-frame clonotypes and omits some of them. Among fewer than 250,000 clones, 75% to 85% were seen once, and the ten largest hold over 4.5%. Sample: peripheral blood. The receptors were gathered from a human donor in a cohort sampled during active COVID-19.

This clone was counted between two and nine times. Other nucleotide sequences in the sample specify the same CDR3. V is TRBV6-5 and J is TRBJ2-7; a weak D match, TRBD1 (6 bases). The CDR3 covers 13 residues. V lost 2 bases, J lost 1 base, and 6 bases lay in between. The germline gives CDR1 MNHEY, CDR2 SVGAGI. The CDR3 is CASSYGQSYEQYF. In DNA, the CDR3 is TGTGCCAGCAGTTACGGACAGTCCTACGAGCAGTACTTC.

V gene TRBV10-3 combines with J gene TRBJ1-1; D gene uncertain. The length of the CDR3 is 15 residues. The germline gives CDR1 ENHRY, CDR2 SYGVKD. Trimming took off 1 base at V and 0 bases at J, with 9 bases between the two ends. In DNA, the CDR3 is TGTGCCATCAGTGAGTACGGGTACATGAACACTGAAGCTTTCTTT. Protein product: CAISEYGYMNTEAFF.

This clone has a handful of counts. The CDR3 sequence is CASSYGRVGGNTIYF. The CDR3 DNA reads as TGTGCCAGCAGTTACGGGAGGGTAGGAGGAAACACCATATATTTT. The chain recombines TRBV6-6 with TRBJ1-3; no definite D call. The ends were cut back, 2 bases at V and 4 bases at J, with 12 bases in the middle. CDR1 and CDR2 from the germline V gene are MNHNY and SVGAGI (reference sequence). This CDR3 is 15 amino acids long.

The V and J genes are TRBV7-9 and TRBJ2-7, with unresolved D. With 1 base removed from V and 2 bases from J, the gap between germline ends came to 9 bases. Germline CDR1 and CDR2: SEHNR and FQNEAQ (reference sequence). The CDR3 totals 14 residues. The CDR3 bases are TGTGCCAGCAGCTTAGATGCAGGCCCCTACGAGCAGTACTTC. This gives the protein CASSLDAGPYEQYF.

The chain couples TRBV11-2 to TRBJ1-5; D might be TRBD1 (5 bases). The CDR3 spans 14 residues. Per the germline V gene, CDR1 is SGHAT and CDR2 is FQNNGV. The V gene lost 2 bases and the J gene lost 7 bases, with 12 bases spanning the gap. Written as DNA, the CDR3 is TGTGCCAGCAGCTTAATTGGGGGAGGGCAGCCCCAGCATTTT. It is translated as CASSLIGGGQPQHF.

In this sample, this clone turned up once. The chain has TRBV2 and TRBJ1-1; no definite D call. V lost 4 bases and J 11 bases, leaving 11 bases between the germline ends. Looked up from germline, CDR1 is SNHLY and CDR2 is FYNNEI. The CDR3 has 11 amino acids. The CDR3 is CASSVGGWAFF. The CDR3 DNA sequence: TGTGCCAGCAGTGTAGGAGGATGGGCTTTCTTT.

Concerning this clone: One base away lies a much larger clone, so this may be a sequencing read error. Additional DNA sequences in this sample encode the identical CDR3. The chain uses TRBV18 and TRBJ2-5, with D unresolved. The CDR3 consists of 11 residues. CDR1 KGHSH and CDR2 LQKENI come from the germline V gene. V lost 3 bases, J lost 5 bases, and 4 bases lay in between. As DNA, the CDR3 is TGTGCCAGCTCACCCGAGGAGACCCAGTACTTC. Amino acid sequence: CASSPEETQYF.

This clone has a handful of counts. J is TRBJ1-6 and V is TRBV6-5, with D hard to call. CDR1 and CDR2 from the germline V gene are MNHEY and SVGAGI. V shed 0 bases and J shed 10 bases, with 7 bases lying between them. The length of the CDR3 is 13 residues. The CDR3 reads CASSYSIQSPLHF. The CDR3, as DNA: TGTGCCAGCAGTTACTCGATTCAGTCACCCCTCCACTTT.

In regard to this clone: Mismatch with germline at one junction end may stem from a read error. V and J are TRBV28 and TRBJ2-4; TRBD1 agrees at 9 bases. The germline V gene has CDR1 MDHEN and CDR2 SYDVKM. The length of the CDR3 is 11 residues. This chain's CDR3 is CASSSTGGINF. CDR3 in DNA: TGTGCCAGCAGTTCAACAGGGGGCATAAACTTC. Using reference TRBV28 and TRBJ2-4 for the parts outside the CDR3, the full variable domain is DVKVTQSSRYLVKRTGEKVFLECVQDMDHENMFWYRQDPGLGLRLIYFSYDVKMKEKGDIPEGYSVSREKKERFSLILESASTNQTSMYLCASSSTGGINFGAGTRLSVL.

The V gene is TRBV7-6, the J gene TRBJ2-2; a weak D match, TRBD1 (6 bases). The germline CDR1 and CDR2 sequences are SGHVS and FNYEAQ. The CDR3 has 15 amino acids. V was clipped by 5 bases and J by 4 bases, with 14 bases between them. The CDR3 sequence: CASSRLNRATGELFF. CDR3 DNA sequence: TGTGCCAGCAGCCGACTTAACAGGGCCACCGGGGAGCTGTTTTTT. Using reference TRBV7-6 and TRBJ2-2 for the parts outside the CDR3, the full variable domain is GAGVSQSPRYKVTKRGQDVALRCDPISGHVSLYWYRQALGQGPEFLTYFNYEAQQDKSGLPNDRFSAERPEGSISTLTIQRTEQRDSAMYRCASSRLNRATGELFFGEGSRLTVL.

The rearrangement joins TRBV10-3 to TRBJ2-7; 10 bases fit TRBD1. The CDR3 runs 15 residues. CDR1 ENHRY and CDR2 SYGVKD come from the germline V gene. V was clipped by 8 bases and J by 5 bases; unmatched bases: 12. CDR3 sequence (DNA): TGTGCCATCTCAGAAAGGGACAGGGGAGACGACGAGCAGTACTTC. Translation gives CAISERDRGDDEQYF.

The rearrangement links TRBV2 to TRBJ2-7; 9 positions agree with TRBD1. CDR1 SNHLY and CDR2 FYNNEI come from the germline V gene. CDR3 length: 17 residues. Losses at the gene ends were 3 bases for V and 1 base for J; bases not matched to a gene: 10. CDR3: CASSEGTGPEGSYEQYF. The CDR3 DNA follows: TGTGCCAGCAGTGAGGGGACAGGGCCCGAAGGGTCCTACGAGCAGTACTTC.

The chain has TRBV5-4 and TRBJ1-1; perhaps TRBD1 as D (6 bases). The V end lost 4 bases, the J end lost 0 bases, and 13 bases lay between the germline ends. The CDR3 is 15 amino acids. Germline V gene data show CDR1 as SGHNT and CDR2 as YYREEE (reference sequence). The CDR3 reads CASSRPGVMNTEAFF. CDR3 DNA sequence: TGTGCCAGCAGCCGCCCAGGGGTAATGAACACTGAAGCTTTCTTT.

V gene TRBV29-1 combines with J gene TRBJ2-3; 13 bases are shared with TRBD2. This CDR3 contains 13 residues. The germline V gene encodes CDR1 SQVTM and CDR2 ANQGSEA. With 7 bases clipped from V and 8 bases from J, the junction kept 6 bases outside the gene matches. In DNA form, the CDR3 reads TGCAGCGACCGACTAGCGGGGGGCGTTACGCAGTATTTT. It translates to CSDRLAGGVTQYF.

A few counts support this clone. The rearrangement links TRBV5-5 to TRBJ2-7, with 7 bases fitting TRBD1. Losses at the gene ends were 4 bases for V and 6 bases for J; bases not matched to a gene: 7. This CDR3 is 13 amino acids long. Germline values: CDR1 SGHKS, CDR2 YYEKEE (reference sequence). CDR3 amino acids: CASSRTTGAEQYF. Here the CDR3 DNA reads TGTGCCAGCAGCCGCACCACAGGGGCCGAGCAGTACTTC. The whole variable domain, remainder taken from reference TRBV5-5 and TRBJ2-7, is DAGVTQSPTHLIKTRGQQVTLRCSPISGHKSVSWYQQVLGQGPQFIFQYYEKEERGRGNFPDRFSARQFPNYSSELNVNALLLGDSALYLCASSRTTGAEQYFGPGTRLTVT.

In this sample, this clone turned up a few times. The chain's CDR3 is CAISETSGSGEQYF. In DNA form, the CDR3 reads TGTGCCATCAGTGAGACGTCAGGGTCAGGCGAGCAGTACTTC. J is TRBJ2-7 and V is TRBV10-3, with a weak D call TRBD1 (5 bases). Deletions cut 2 bases from V and 6 bases from J, with 14 bases between. The CDR3 is 14 residues long. CDR1 is ENHRY and CDR2 is SYGVKD in the germline V gene.

The CDR3 region is CASSGRYEQYF. The CDR3 bases are TGTGCCAGCAGCGGCCGCTACGAGCAGTACTTC. This sequence joins TRBV4-2 and TRBJ2-7, with D unclear. Trimming cost V 5 bases and J 3 bases, with 5 bases left between them. Per germline, CDR1 LGHNA and CDR2 YNFKEQ. This CDR3 region has 11 residues.

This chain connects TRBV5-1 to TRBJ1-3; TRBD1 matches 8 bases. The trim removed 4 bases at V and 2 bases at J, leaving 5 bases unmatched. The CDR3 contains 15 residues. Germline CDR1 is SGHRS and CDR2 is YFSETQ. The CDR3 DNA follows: TGCGCCAGCAGCCCGGACAGGGAGGCTGGAAACACCATATATTTT. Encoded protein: CASSPDREAGNTIYF. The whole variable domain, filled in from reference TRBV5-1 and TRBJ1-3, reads KAGVTQTPRYLIKTRGQQVTLSCSPISGHRSVSWYQQTPGQGLQFLFEYFSETQRNKGNFPGRFSGRQFSNSRSEMNVSTLELGDSALYLCASSPDREAGNTIYFGEGSWLTVV.

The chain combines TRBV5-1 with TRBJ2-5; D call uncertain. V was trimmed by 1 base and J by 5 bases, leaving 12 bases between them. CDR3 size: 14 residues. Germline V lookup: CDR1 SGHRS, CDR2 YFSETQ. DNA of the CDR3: TGCGCCAGCAGCTTGCAAGCAGGTACGGAGACCCAGTACTTC. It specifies CASSLQAGTETQYF.

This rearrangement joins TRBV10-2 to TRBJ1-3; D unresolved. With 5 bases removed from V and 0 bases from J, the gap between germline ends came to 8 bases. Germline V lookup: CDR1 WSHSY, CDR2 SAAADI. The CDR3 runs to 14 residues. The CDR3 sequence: CASSLGDSGNTIYF. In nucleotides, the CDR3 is TGCGCCAGCAGTTTGGGCGACTCTGGAAACACCATATATTTT.

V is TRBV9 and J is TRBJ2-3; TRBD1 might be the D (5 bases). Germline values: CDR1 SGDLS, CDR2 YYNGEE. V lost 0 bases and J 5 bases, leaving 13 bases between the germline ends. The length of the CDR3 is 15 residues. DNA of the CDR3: TGTGCCAGCAGCGTAGCTTCAGGGTTGGGAGATACGCAGTATTTT. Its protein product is CASSVASGLGDTQYF.

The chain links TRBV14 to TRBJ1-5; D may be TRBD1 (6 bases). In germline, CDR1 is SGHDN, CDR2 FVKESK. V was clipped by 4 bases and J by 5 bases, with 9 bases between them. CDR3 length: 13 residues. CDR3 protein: CASSRQADQPQHF. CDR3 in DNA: TGTGCCAGCAGCCGACAGGCGGATCAGCCCCAGCATTTT.

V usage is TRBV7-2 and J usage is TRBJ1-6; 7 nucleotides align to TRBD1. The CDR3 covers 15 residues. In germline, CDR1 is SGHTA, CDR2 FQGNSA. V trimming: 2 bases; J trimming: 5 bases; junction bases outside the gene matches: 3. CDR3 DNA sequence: TGTGCCAGCAGCTTAACCGGGACAGATAATTCACCCCTCCACTTT. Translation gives CASSLTGTDNSPLHF.

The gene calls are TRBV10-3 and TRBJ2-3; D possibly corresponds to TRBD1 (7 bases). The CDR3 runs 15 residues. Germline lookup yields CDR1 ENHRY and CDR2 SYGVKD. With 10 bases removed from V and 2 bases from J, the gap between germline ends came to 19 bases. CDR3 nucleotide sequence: TGTGCCACTCACCCGGCAGGGGGGACCACAGATACGCAGTATTTT. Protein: CATHPAGGTTDTQYF.

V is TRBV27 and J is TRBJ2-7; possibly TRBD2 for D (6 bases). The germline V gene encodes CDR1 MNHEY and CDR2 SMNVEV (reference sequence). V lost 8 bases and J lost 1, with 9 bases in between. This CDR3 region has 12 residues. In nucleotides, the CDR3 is TGTGCCAGCTGGGGACTTTCCTACGAGCAGTACTTC. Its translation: CASWGLSYEQYF.

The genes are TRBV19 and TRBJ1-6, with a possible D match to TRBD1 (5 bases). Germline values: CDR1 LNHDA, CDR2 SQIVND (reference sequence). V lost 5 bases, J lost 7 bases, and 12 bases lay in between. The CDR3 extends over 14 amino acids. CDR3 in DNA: TGTGCCAGTAGTCCCCAGGGCAGGAATTCACCCCTCCACTTT. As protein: CASSPQGRNSPLHF.

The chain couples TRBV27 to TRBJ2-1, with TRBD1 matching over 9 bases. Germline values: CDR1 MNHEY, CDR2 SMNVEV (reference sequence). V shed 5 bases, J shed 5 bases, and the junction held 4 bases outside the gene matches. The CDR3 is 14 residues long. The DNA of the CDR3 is TGTGCCAGCAGTCCGGGACAGGGTAACAATGAGCAGTTCTTC. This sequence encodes CASSPGQGNNEQFF.

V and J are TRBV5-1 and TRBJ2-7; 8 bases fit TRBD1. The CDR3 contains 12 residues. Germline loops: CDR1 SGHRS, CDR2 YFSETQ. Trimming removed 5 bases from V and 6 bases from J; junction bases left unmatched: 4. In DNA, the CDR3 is TGCGCCAGCAGTTATGACAGGGGCGAGCAGTACTTC. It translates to CASSYDRGEQYF.

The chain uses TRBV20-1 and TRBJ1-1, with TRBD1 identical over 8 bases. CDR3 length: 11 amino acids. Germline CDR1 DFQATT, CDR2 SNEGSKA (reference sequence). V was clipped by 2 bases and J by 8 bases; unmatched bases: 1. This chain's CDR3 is CSARRDREAFF. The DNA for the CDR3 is TGCAGTGCTAGAAGGGACAGGGAAGCTTTCTTT.

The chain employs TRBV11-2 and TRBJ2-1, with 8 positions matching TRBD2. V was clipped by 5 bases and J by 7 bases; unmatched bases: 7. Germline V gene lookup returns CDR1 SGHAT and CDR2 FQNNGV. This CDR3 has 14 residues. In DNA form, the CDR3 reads TGTGCCAGCAGCCAGACTAGCGTGGGGAATGAGCAGTTCTTC. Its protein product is CASSQTSVGNEQFF.